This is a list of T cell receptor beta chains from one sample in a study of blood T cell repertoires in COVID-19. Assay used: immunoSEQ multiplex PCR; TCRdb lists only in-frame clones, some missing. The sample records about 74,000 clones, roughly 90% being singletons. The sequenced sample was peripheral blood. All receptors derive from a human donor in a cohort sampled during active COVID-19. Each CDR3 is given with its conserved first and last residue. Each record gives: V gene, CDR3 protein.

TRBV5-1 CASRPGTGADTQYF
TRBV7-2 CASSLYGSYNEQFF
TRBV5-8 CASSLEGTASSYNEQFF
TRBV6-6 CASSLSEVGTQYF
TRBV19 CASDSANYGYTF
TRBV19 CASSTGTSGFYEQYF
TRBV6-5 CASSYGGINTEAFF
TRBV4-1 CASSVSGGATAEQYF
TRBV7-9 CASSFQSGRETYEQYF
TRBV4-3 CAPSHGGEGTDTQYF
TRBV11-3 CASSPGQGTSGANVLTF
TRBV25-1 CASRAGPYNEQFF
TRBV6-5 CASTGGTEAFF
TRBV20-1 CSAYTGEQYF
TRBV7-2 CASSQNLGRGSGAAREQFF
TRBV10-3 CAISDLAGGAAYEQYF
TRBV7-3 CASSLGGNPYNEQFF
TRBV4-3 CASSQVQGRGDSPLHF
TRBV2 CASSVMRTNEQFF
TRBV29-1 CSQDGHSNQPQHF
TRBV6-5 CASSQQGWESYEQYF
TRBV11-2 CASSLGQAQETQYF
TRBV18 CASSPRPGEGEAFF
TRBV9 CASSRGQGAHEQYF
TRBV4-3 CASSPSPGTSGSETQYF
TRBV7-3 CASSVSGRAGEQYF
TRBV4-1 CASSQQVQGPGYTF
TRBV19 CASSDPGTSGGYNEQFF
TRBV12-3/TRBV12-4 CASRWGGTEAFF
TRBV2 CASSQEETQYF
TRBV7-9 CASSLAGGQGSEAFF
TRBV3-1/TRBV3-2 CASSQEGEAVQETQYF
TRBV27 CASSFYGTGFSAKNIQYF
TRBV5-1 CASSFSEGEQYF
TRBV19 CASSRGLAPSYNEQFF
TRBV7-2 CASGLAGEFTDTQYF
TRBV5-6 CASSLVSPGELFF
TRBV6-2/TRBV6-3 CASSWDRGTDSYNSPLHF
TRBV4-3 CASSQDPGLVGGYGYTF
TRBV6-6 CASTYRGNEQFF
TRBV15 CATSTGVTGELFF
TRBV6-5 CASKEAGGSATQYF
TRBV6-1 CASSEALGLKTQYF
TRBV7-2 CASSPKAGVEFEQFF
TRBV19 CASSATGAGNSPLHF
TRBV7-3 CASSLTGAGVLGNEQFF
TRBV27 CASSFSVGEGLAANPETQYF
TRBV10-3 CAISADRGLTYEQYF
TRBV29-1 CSVARDLNTEAFF
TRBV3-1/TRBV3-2 CASSQDGTGEFYGYTF
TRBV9 CASSVRADSYEQYF
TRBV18 CASSPLATGGSGTQYF
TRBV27 CASSLSPLRDEQFF
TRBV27 CASSFLRSGTGGADTQYF
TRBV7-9 CASSLRTSGIGEQFF
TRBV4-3 CASSQEEDAYYGYTF
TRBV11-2 CASSLASNEQFF
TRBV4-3 CASSQGREKSYNEQFF
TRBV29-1 CSVEDLLHSHNEQFF